This entry is about one T cell receptor (beta chain). This specimen comes from a study of blood T cell repertoires in COVID-19. Study context: Samples taken during acute and convalescent COVID-19 were collected in the United States, Italy and Spain.

Sequencing used immunoSEQ multiplex PCR; TCRdb keeps in-frame clones, though not all of them. Among some 180,000 clones listed, 75% to 85% were seen once. V trimming: 6 bases; J trimming: 2 bases; junction bases outside the gene matches: 0. Germline lookup yields CDR1 DFQATT and CDR2 SNEGSKA (reference sequence). The length of the CDR3 is 11 residues. The J gene is TRBJ1-2, the V gene TRBV20-1, with 7 bases matching TRBD1. The TCR comes from a man aged 55 to 70 with acute or convalescent COVID-19. The sample consisted of peripheral blood. The CDR3 sequence: CSADRNYGYTF. The CDR3 DNA is TGCAGTGCGGACAGGAACTATGGCTACACCTTC.